Following are 27 T cell receptor beta chains from one sample sequenced in a study of human T cells and chemical hapten exposure. TCRdb re-called the RACE reads with MiXCR, one entry per CDR3 protein. The top ten hold 6.5% to 8.5% of the sample, which has some 70,000 distinct CDR3 sequences, 10% seen once. Time point denoted: patch test 2, 6 weeks after DPC sensitization. The treatment is: therapeutic diphenylcyclopropenone sensitization with weekly scalp DPC. This specimen was whole blood, taken in connection with sensitization to the hapten diphenylcyclopropenone (DPC). These receptors all stem from a woman aged 45-65 years with alopecia areata. Some clones in this sample may be carry-over from other donors' samples.

The chain uses TRBV28 and TRBJ2-3, with 7 bases fitting TRBD1. The CDR3 is 13 residues long. After removal of 7 bases from V and 9 bases from J, the junction contained 10 bases not matched to a gene. Per the germline V gene, CDR1 is MDHEN and CDR2 is SYDVKM. The CDR3 protein is CASTPDRVGTQYF. The CDR3 DNA is TGTGCCAGCACCCCCGACAGGGTGGGAACGCAGTATTTT.

The chain is built from TRBV7-9 and TRBJ1-4, with 7 bases lining up with TRBD1. The CDR3 sequence is 14 residues long. The V gene's germline CDR1 is SEHNR and CDR2 FQNEAQ (reference sequence). J was trimmed by 7 bases and V by 5 bases; bases with no gene match: 7. CDR3 nucleotide sequence: TGTGCCAGCAGCCAAACAGGGGTTCGTGAAAAACTGTTTTTT. Protein sequence: CASSQTGVREKLFF. The full variable domain, completed using reference TRBV7-9 and TRBJ1-4, is DTGVSQNPRHKITKRGQNVTFRCDPISEHNRLYWYRQTLGQGPEFLTYFQNEAQLEKSRLLSDRFSAERPKGSFSTLEIQRTEQGDSAMYLCASSQTGVREKLFFGSGTQLSVL.

This clonotype was seen many times. The chain recombines TRBV9 with TRBJ1-1, with 7 nucleotides matching TRBD1. Germline V gene lookup returns CDR1 SGDLS and CDR2 YYNGEE. Losses at the gene ends were 3 bases for V and 11 bases for J; bases not matched to a gene: 7. CDR3 length: 12 amino acids. CDR3 nucleotides: TGTGCCAGCAGCGGCCCGACAGGGCTGGCTTTCTTT. It yields the protein CASSGPTGLAFF.

This rearrangement joins TRBV5-1 to TRBJ2-1; unclear D gene. CDR3 length: 16 amino acids. The germline gives CDR1 SGHRS, CDR2 YFSETQ. V lost 0 bases and J 0 bases, leaving 10 bases between the germline ends. The CDR3 reads CASSLASMASYNEQFF. The CDR3 bases are TGCGCCAGCAGCTTGGCGTCGATGGCCTCCTACAATGAGCAGTTCTTC.

This clonotype was picked up a small number of times. This chain links TRBV29-1 with TRBJ1-1; TRBD1 aligns across 9 bases. CDR1 SQVTM and CDR2 ANQGSEA come from the germline V gene. The CDR3 extends over 19 amino acids. The V segment lost 7 bases and the J segment 1 base; nucleotides outside the gene matches: 22. CDR3: CSAIGDRDMGFKSNTEAFF. The CDR3 DNA sequence: TGCAGCGCTATAGGGGACAGGGACATGGGGTTCAAGTCGAACACTGAAGCTTTCTTT. The full variable domain, rest sourced from reference TRBV29-1 and TRBJ1-1, is SAVISQKPSRDICQRGTSLTIQCQVDSQVTMMFWYRQQPGQSLTLIATANQGSEATYESGFVIDKFPISRPNLTFSTLTVSNMSPEDSSIYLCSAIGDRDMGFKSNTEAFFGQGTRLTVV.

This clonotype was counted a few times. The chain uses TRBV19 and TRBJ2-2; 7 bases fit TRBD2. Germline V CDR1 and CDR2: LNHDA, SQIVND (reference sequence). Losses at the gene ends were 5 bases for V and 4 bases for J; bases not matched to a gene: 13. This CDR3 is built from 17 residues. CDR3 amino acids: CASSPPLAGASTGELFF. Written as DNA, the CDR3 is TGTGCCAGTAGTCCCCCCTTGGCGGGAGCGAGCACCGGGGAGCTGTTTTTT.

The V gene is TRBV7-9, the J gene TRBJ2-3, with D possibly matching TRBD1 (6 bases). This CDR3 spans 16 amino acids. V was trimmed by 5 bases and J by 1 base, leaving 16 bases between them. Germline-derived CDR1 and CDR2 are SEHNR and FQNEAQ (reference sequence). CDR3 DNA: TGTGCCAGCAGCCGAGAGGAGGACAGAGGCACAGATACGCAGTATTTT. This encodes CASSREEDRGTDTQYF.

This clonotype was recorded many times. The J gene is TRBJ1-1, the V gene TRBV7-8; D remains unclear. Germline lookup yields CDR1 SGHVS and CDR2 FQNEAQ. The length of the CDR3 is 13 residues. The germline V and J ends were trimmed by 8 bases and 7 bases, with 17 bases remaining between them. The chain's CDR3 is CASLAPGKGEAFF. CDR3 in DNA: TGTGCCAGCTTAGCCCCGGGGAAAGGTGAAGCTTTCTTT.

This clonotype was picked up many times. The chain carries TRBV18 and TRBJ1-1; no clear D gene. Trimming left V 5 bases short and J 1 base short, with 8 bases between. Germline V gene data show CDR1 as KGHSH and CDR2 as LQKENI. The CDR3 spans 13 residues. Here the CDR3 reads CASSDRQNTEAFF. The CDR3, as DNA: TGTGCCAGCTCAGATAGACAGAACACTGAAGCTTTCTTT.

This clonotype occurred a few times. This rearrangement joins TRBV7-9 to TRBJ2-3; D is perhaps TRBD2 (5 bases). This CDR3 region has 14 residues. Trimming left V 10 bases short and J 2 bases short, with 16 bases between. The germline V gene encodes CDR1 SEHNR and CDR2 FQNEAQ (reference sequence). CDR3 bases: TGTGCCACCTCGGCTAGCAGGAACACAGATACGCAGTATTTT. This codes for CATSASRNTDTQYF.

This clonotype was picked up many times. The gene calls are TRBV6-4 and TRBJ1-2, with 9 bases identical to TRBD1. CDR1 is MRHNA, CDR2 SNTAGT, per germline. The junction had 9 bases not matched to a gene; V was cut back by 3 bases and J by 4 bases. The CDR3 loop spans 16 amino acids. The CDR3 nucleotides read TGTGCCAGCAGTGAAGTCCCGGGACAGGGCGGCTATGGCTACACCTTC. This translates into CASSEVPGQGGYGYTF.

This clonotype was counted at least ten times. The CDR3 nucleotides read TGCAGTGCTAGTGGTGTAGTTGGAAACACCATATATTTT. Its protein is CSASGVVGNTIYF. The chain recombines TRBV20-1 with TRBJ1-3; D remains ambiguous. This CDR3 contains 13 residues. V lost 3 bases and J lost 3, with 9 bases in between. Germline V lookup: CDR1 DFQATT, CDR2 SNEGSKA (reference sequence).

The chain recombines TRBV12-3 or TRBV12-4 with TRBJ1-6; tentative D call: TRBD1 (5 bases). V lost 3 bases and J lost 7, with 7 bases in between. The CDR3 has 13 amino acids. CDR3: CASSLTANSPLHF. CDR3 sequence (DNA): TGTGCCAGCAGTTTGACAGCCAATTCACCCCTCCACTTT.

The chain recombines TRBV7-2 with TRBJ1-1; no clear D gene. The CDR3 contains 15 residues. The V and J ends lost 2 bases and 4 bases respectively, with 14 bases between them. Germline V gene sequence: CDR1 SGHTA, CDR2 FQGNSA. The CDR3 DNA follows: TGTGCCAGCAGCTTATCATCCGGATGGCGCACTGAAGCTTTCTTT. This translates into CASSLSSGWRTEAFF. Combining the CDR3 with reference TRBV7-2 and TRBJ1-1 gives the whole variable domain GAGVSQSPSNKVTEKGKDVELRCDPISGHTALYWYRQSLGQGLEFLIYFQGNSAPDKSGLPSDRFSAERTGGSVSTLTIQRTQQEDSAVYLCASSLSSGWRTEAFFGQGTRLTVV.

This clonotype appeared a few times. The chain carries TRBV3-1 and TRBJ1-2; D gene unclear. The V gene lost 2 bases and the J gene lost 4 bases, with 14 bases spanning the gap. The CDR3 totals 15 residues. CDR1 and CDR2 from the germline V gene are LGHDT and YNNKEL (reference sequence). The DNA of the CDR3 is TGTGCCAGCAGCCAAATCCAACAAGGAGTCTATGGCTACACCTTC. Translating gives CASSQIQQGVYGYTF.

This clonotype was seen repeatedly, ten times or more. The chain joins TRBV29-1 to TRBJ2-1; D is possibly TRBD1 (6 bases). The CDR3 spans 12 residues. Per the germline V gene, CDR1 is SQVTM and CDR2 is ANQGSEA. Between the trimmed V and J ends, which lost 7 bases and 4 bases, there was a span of 11 bases. The CDR3 DNA sequence: TGCAGCGCCACAGGGCTTTACAATGAGCAGTTCTTC. It yields the protein CSATGLYNEQFF.

This clonotype was found a few times. The chain has TRBV27 and TRBJ2-3; 13 bases align to TRBD2. V gave up 4 bases and J gave up 4 bases; unmatched junction bases: 8. The CDR3 extends over 17 amino acids. Per germline, CDR1 MNHEY and CDR2 SMNVEV (reference sequence). The CDR3 loop is CASSSTGLAGDADTQYF. CDR3 in DNA: TGTGCCAGCAGTTCCACCGGACTAGCGGGAGACGCAGATACGCAGTATTTT.

Only a few counts were recorded for this clonotype. The chain employs TRBV6-5 and TRBJ2-6; TRBD1 matches 7 bases. Germline lookup yields CDR1 MNHEY and CDR2 SVGAGI. CDR3 size: 20 residues. After removal of 2 bases from V and 0 bases from J, the junction contained 13 bases not matched to a gene. This chain's CDR3 is CASSYGPPGQILSGANVLTF. The CDR3 nucleotides are TGTGCCAGCAGTTACGGTCCCCCGGGACAGATCCTCTCTGGGGCCAACGTCCTGACTTTC.

This clonotype was counted only a few times. The V and J genes are TRBV27 and TRBJ1-1; perhaps TRBD1 as D (5 bases). The CDR3 has 13 residues. CDR1 is MNHEY and CDR2 is SMNVEV in the germline V gene (reference sequence). V shed 6 bases and J shed 1 base, with 9 bases lying between them. In nucleotides, the CDR3 is TGTGCCAGCAGCTGGGGACCGAACACTGAAGCTTTCTTT. Protein: CASSWGPNTEAFF.

In its sample, this clonotype was seen many times. This chain connects TRBV10-3 to TRBJ2-1, with 14 bases lining up with TRBD2. Germline trimming cut 4 bases from V and 7 bases from J; bases unmatched to any gene: 6. This CDR3 comprises 16 residues. Germline lookup yields CDR1 ENHRY and CDR2 SYGVKD. The CDR3 spells CAISAETSGRVNEQFF. Here the CDR3 DNA reads TGTGCCATCAGTGCCGAGACTAGCGGGAGGGTAAATGAGCAGTTCTTC.

This clonotype was seen at least ten times. A junction end diverges from the germline sequence, so it may reflect a read error. The genes are TRBV15 and TRBJ2-7, with D perhaps matching TRBD1 (6 bases). Per the germline V gene, CDR1 is LNHNV and CDR2 is YYDKDF (reference sequence). The CDR3 contains 13 residues. CDR3 amino acids: CATGRGRDYEQYF. CDR3 coding DNA: TGTGCCACCGGCAGGGGAAGAGATTACGAGCAGTACTTC.

In this sample, this clonotype turned up a few times. The chain links TRBV20-1 to TRBJ1-6; unclear D gene. V shed 0 bases and J shed 5 bases, with 14 bases lying between them. CDR3 length: 16 residues. The V gene's germline CDR1 is DFQATT and CDR2 SNEGSKA (reference sequence). Here the CDR3 reads CSARELGGQNNSPLHF. CDR3 DNA sequence: TGCAGTGCTAGAGAGCTTGGTGGGCAGAATAATTCACCCCTCCACTTT.

The chain employs TRBV29-1 and TRBJ2-5, with D tentatively TRBD2 (6 bases). The germline CDR1 and CDR2 sequences are SQVTM and ANQGSEA. The CDR3 sequence is 16 residues long. V was clipped by 1 base and J by 1 base, with 16 bases between them. CDR3 in DNA: TGCAGCGTTGAAGGAGTGGCGGGACGGGGCCAAGAGACCCAGTACTTC. Its translation: CSVEGVAGRGQETQYF.

This clonotype has at least ten counts. The chain is built from TRBV7-6 and TRBJ2-5, with 13 nucleotides matching TRBD2. CDR3 length equals 15 residues. Germline CDR1 and CDR2: SGHVS and FNYEAQ. The V gene end was trimmed by 5 bases and the J gene end by 4 bases; junction bases not matched to a gene: 4. In DNA form, the CDR3 reads TGTGCCAGCAGCCCACGACTAGCGGGAGGAGAGACCCAGTACTTC. This encodes CASSPRLAGGETQYF.

This chain connects TRBV6-2 or TRBV6-3 to TRBJ1-2; a weak D match, TRBD1 (5 bases). Trimming shortened V by 0 bases and J by 3 bases, and 14 bases separated the two germline ends. This CDR3 contains 16 residues. From germline, CDR1 is MNHEY and CDR2 SVGEGT. The CDR3 region has the DNA TGTGCCAGCAGTTACTCGAGAGGGGCGCGGTACTATGGCTACACCTTC. Protein product: CASSYSRGARYYGYTF.

This clonotype came up a few times. The rearrangement joins TRBV5-1 to TRBJ2-7, with TRBD2 identical over 15 bases. V was pared by 4 bases and J by 13 bases, with 6 bases of the junction left unmatched. CDR1 is SGHRS and CDR2 is YFSETQ in the germline V gene. This CDR3 is 13 amino acids long. The DNA for the CDR3 is TGCGCCAGCAGCCCCGGGACTAGCGGGAGGACATACTTC. Encoded protein: CASSPGTSGRTYF.

This clonotype has a count of ten or more. The chain couples TRBV7-8 to TRBJ2-1, with 8 nucleotides matching TRBD2. V shed 1 base and J 10 bases; nucleotides not matched to a gene: 12. The CDR3 covers 16 residues. Germline loops: CDR1 SGHVS, CDR2 FQNEAQ. The CDR3 DNA is TGTGCCAGCAGCTTAGGACGTCAAAGACTAGCGAGCGAGCAGTTCTTC. This gives the protein CASSLGRQRLASEQFF.